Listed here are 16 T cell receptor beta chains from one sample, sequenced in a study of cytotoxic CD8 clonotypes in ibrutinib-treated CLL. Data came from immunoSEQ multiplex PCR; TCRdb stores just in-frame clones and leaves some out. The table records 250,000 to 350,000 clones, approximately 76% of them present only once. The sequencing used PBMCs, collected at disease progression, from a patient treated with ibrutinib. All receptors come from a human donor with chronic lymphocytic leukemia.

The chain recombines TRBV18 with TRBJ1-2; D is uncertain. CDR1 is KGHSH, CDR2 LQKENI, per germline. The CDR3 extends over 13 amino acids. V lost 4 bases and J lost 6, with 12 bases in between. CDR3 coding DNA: TGTGCCAGCTCACTCTACCGGGAACATGGCTACACCTTC. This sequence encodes CASSLYREHGYTF.

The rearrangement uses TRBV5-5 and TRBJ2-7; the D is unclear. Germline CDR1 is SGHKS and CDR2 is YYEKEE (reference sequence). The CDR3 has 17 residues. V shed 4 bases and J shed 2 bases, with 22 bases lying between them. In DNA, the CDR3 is TGTGCCAGCAGCCTTTGGTGGATACCGACGGTTACCTACGAGCAGTACTTC. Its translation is CASSLWWIPTVTYEQYF.

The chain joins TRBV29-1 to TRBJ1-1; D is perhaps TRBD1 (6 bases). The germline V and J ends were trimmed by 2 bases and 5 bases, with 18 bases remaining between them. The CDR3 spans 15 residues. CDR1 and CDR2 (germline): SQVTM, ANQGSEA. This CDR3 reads CSVESQLGGLTEAFF. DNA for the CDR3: TGCAGCGTTGAATCTCAGCTCGGGGGGCTGACTGAAGCTTTCTTT.

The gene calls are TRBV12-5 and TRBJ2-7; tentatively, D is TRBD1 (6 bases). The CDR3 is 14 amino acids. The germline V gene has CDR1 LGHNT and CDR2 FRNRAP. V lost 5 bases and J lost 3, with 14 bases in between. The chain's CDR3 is CASGKTGFDYEQYF. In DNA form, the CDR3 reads TGTGCTAGTGGTAAAACAGGGTTCGACTACGAGCAGTACTTC.

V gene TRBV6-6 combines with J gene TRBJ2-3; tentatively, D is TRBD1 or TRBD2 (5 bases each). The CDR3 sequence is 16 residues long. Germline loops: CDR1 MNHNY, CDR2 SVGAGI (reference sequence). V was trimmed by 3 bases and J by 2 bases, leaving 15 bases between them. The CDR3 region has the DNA TGTGCCAGCAGTTATCGAAGTCTGGGACCCACAGATACGCAGTATTTT. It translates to CASSYRSLGPTDTQYF.

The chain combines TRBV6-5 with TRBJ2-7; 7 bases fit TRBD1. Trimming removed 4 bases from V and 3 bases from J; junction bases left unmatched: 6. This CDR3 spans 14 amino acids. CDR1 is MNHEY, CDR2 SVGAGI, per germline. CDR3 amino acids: CASSSPGQVYEQYF. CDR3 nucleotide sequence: TGTGCCAGCAGTTCCCCCGGACAGGTCTACGAGCAGTACTTC.

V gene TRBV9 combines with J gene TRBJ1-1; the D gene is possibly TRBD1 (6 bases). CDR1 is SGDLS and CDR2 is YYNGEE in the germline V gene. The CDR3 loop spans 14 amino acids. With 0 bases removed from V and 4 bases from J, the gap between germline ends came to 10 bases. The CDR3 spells CASSVAGTSTEAFF. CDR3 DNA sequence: TGTGCCAGCAGCGTAGCTGGGACAAGCACTGAAGCTTTCTTT.

CDR3 coding DNA: TGCGCCAGCAGCCGGGCAGGGTACTACTACAATGAGCAGTTCTTC. It yields the protein CASSRAGYYYNEQFF. The chain employs TRBV4-1 and TRBJ2-1, with D perhaps matching TRBD1 (5 bases). The germline V gene encodes CDR1 MGHRA and CDR2 YSYEKL. Trimming took off 4 bases at V and 3 bases at J, with 13 bases between the two ends. The length of the CDR3 is 15 residues.

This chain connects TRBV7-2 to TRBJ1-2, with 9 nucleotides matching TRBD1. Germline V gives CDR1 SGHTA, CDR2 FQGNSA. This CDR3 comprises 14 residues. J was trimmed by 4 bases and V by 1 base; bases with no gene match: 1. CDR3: CASSLGDRVYGYTF. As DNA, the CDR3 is TGTGCCAGCAGCTTAGGGGACAGGGTCTATGGCTACACCTTC.

The CDR3 DNA follows: TGTGCCAGCAGTCAACCGGACCCGCGGACGTTCTACGAGCAGTACTTC. Translating it yields CASSQPDPRTFYEQYF. V gene TRBV28 combines with J gene TRBJ2-7; D call uncertain. V lost 5 bases to trimming and J lost 3 bases, with 20 bases between them. Germline assignment: CDR1 MDHEN and CDR2 SYDVKM. The CDR3 totals 16 residues.

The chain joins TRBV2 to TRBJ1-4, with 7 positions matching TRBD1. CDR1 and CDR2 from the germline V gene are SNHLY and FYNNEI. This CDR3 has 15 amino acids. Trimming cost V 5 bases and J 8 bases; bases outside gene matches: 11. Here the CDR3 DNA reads TGTGCCAGCAGTCTCGAACAGGGGAGGTCAGAAAAACTGTTTTTT. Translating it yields CASSLEQGRSEKLFF.

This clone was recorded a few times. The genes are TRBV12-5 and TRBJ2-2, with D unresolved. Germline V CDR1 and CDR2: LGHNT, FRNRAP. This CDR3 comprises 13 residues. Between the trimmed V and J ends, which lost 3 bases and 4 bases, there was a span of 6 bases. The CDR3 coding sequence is TGTGCTAGTGGTTTTTACCCCACCGGGGAGCTGTTTTTT. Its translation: CASGFYPTGELFF. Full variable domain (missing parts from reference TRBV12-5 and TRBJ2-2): DARVTQTPRHKVTEMGQEVTMRCQPILGHNTVFWYRQTMMQGLELLAYFRNRAPLDDSGMPKDRFSAEMPDATLATLKIQPSEPRDSAVYFCASGFYPTGELFFGEGSRLTVL.

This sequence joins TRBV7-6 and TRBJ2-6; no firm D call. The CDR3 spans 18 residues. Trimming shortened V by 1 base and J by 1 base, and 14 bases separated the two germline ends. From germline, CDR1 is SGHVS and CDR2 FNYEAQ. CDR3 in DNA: TGTGCCAGCAGCTTAGTTCCAGGTCCAGCGTCTGGGGCCAACGTCCTGACTTTC. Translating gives CASSLVPGPASGANVLTF.

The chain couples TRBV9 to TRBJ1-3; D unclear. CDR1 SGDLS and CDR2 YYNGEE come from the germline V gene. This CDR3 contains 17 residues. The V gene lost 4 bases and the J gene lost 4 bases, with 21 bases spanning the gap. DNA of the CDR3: TGTGCCAGCAGCTACTACGATAACTCCCGAGGCGGAAACACCATATATTTT. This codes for CASSYYDNSRGGNTIYF.

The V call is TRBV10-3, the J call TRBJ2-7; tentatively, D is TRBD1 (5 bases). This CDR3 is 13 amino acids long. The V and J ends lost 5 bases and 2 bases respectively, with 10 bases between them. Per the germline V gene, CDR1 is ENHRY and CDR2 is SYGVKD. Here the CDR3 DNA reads TGTGCCATCAGTCAAGGGGTTACCTACGAGCAGTACTTC. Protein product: CAISQGVTYEQYF.

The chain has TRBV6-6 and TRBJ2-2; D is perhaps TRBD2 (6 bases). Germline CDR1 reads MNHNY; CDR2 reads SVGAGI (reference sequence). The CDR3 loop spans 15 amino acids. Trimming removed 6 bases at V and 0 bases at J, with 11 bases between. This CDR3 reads CASSALAANTGELFF. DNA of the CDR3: TGTGCCAGCAGCGCCTTAGCGGCGAACACCGGGGAGCTGTTTTTT.